The following is a TCR beta chain sequence with its context. The CDR3 consists of 13 residues. V lost 2 bases, J lost 3 bases, and 5 bases lay in between. The germline V gene encodes CDR1 LNHDA and CDR2 SQIVND (reference sequence). This sample stems from a study of OX40 agonist ivuxolimab in advanced cancers. Study summary: As their treatment, patients were administered ivuxolimab, an agonistic anti-OX40 (CD134) antibody. The dose-escalation cohort was about 86% male, with a mean age of approximately 62 years, ranging about 23 to 79.

Libraries were prepared by immunoSEQ multiplex PCR; TCRdb keeps only in-frame clonotypes and omits some of them. Here the sample spans some 98,000 clones, around 83% being singletons. V gene TRBV19 combines with J gene TRBJ1-5, with D hard to call. This TCR came from an adult with an advanced solid tumor such as melanoma, head and neck, liver or kidney cancer. The sequencing here drew on CD4+ or CD8+ T cells sorted from blood, taken in a trial of the OX40 agonist ivuxolimab. The CDR3 region is CASSIQHNQPQHF. The CDR3 DNA is TGTGCCAGTAGTATACAGCACAATCAGCCCCAGCATTTT.